The sequence of this T cell receptor beta chain was determined in a study of lymphopenia after photon versus proton radiotherapy. The method was immunoSEQ multiplex PCR; TCRdb's version includes in-frame clones alone and lacks a portion of them. The sample includes over 4,000 clones, more than 75% of them seen just once. V dropped 9 bases and J dropped 2 bases, with 12 bases sitting between them. The CDR3 is made up of 13 amino acids. The germline V gene has CDR1 LNHDA and CDR2 SQIVND (reference sequence). The specimen was peripheral blood, collected from a patient treated with photon-based radiotherapy. The receptor was isolated from a man between 25 and 39 years old with gastric cancer. The J gene is TRBJ2-3, the V gene TRBV19, with a weak D call TRBD2 (5 bases). As DNA, the CDR3 is TGTGCCAGCGAAGGGAGCTACACAGATACGCAGTATTTT. It specifies CASEGSYTDTQYF.